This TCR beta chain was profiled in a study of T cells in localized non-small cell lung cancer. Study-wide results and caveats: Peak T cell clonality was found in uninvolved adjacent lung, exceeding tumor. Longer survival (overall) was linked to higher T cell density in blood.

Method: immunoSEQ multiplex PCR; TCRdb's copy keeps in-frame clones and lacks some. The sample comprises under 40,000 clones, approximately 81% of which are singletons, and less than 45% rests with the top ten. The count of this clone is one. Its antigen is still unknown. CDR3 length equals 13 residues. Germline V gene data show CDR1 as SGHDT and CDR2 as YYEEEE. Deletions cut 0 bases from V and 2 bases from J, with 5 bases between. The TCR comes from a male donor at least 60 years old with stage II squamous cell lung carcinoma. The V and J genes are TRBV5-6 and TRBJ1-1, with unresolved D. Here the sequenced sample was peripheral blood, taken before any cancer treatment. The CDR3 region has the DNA TGTGCCAGCAGCTTGGGACTTAACACTGAAGCTTTCTTT. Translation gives CASSLGLNTEAFF.